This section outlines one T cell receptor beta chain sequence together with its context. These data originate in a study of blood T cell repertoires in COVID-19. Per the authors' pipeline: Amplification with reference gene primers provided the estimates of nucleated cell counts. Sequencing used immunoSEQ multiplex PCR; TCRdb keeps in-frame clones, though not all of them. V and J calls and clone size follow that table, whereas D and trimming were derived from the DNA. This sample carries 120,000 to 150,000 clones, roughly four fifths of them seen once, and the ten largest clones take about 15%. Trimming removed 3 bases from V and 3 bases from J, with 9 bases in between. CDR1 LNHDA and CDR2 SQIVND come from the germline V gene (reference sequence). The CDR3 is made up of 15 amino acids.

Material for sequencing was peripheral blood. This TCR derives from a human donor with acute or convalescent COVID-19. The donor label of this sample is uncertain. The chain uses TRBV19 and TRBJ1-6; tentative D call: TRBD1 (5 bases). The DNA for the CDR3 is TGTGCCAGTAGTATGGGAGGGGTCTATAATTCACCCCTCCACTTT. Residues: CASSMGGVYNSPLHF. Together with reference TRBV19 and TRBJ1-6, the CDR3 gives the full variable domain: DGGITQSPKYLFRKEGQNVTLSCEQNLNHDAMYWYRQDPGQGLRLIYYSQIVNDFQKGDIAEGYSVSREKKESFPLTVTSAQKNPTAFYLCASSMGGVYNSPLHFGNGTRLTVT.